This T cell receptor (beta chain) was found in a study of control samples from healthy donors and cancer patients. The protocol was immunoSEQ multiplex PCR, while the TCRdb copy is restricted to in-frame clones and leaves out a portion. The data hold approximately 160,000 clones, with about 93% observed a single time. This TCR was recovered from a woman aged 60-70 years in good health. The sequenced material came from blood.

The CDR3: CASSPVGSSYEQYF. CDR3 nucleotides: TGTGCCAGCAGCCCGGTCGGGAGCTCCTACGAGCAGTACTTC. V is TRBV5-6 and J is TRBJ2-7; D may be TRBD2 (6 bases). Germline lookup yields CDR1 SGHDT and CDR2 YYEEEE. The CDR3 runs to 14 residues. Trimming took off 4 bases at V and 0 bases at J, with 11 bases between the two ends.